The rows below give T cell receptor beta chains drawn from one sample of a study of blood T cell repertoires in COVID-19. Only in-frame clones appear in the TCRdb table, and some are missing; sequencing was by immunoSEQ multiplex PCR. The sample shows 250,000 to 350,000 clones, approximately 85% of them seen only once. Sequences were obtained from peripheral blood. The receptors originated from a human donor with COVID-19, enrolled during active disease. The donor label of this sample is uncertain. Each CDR3 is given with its conserved first and last residue. Each record gives: J gene, V gene, D gene, clone size, CDR3 protein, CDR3 DNA. The D gene is left open where the match is weak. Expanded clones are given a class, and other clones once, few, many or no size at all.

j_call: TRBJ1-5; v_call: TRBV7-8; d_call: NA; clone_size: NA; cdr3_aa: CASSLGGGHQPQHF; cdr3_nt: TGTGCCAGCAGCTTAGGGGGGGGCCATCAGCCCCAGCATTTT
j_call: TRBJ2-7; v_call: TRBV11-3; d_call: NA; clone_size: NA; cdr3_aa: CASSPYEQYF; cdr3_nt: TGTGCCAGCAGCCCGTACGAGCAGTACTTC
j_call: TRBJ2-3; v_call: TRBV28; d_call: NA; clone_size: NA; cdr3_aa: CASSLPPDSEGTQYF; cdr3_nt: TGTGCCAGCAGTTTACCTCCAGACTCTGAAGGTACGCAGTATTTT
j_call: TRBJ1-1; v_call: TRBV9; d_call: TRBD1; clone_size: NA; cdr3_aa: CASSPQGGNTEAFF; cdr3_nt: TGTGCCAGCAGTCCACAGGGGGGGAACACTGAAGCTTTCTTT
j_call: TRBJ2-1; v_call: TRBV28; d_call: TRBD1; clone_size: NA; cdr3_aa: CASKTGGIYNEQFF; cdr3_nt: TGTGCCAGCAAGACAGGGGGCATCTACAATGAGCAGTTCTTC
j_call: TRBJ1-2; v_call: TRBV7-9; d_call: TRBD1; clone_size: NA; cdr3_aa: CASSFRAQGARDGYTF; cdr3_nt: TGTGCCAGCAGCTTTCGAGCACAGGGGGCGAGGGACGGCTACACCTTC
j_call: TRBJ2-5; v_call: TRBV6-2/TRBV6-3; d_call: TRBD2; clone_size: NA; cdr3_aa: CASSPGLAGEGETQYF; cdr3_nt: TGTGCCAGCAGTCCGGGACTAGCGGGAGAGGGAGAGACCCAGTACTTC
j_call: TRBJ2-7; v_call: TRBV11-1; d_call: NA; clone_size: NA; cdr3_aa: CASSLGGPYEQYF; cdr3_nt: TGTGCCAGCAGCTTAGGGGGGCCCTACGAGCAGTACTTC
j_call: TRBJ2-1; v_call: TRBV5-1; d_call: TRBD2; clone_size: NA; cdr3_aa: CASSLGDYQIEQFF; cdr3_nt: TGCGCCAGCAGCTTAGGGGACTACCAGATTGAGCAGTTCTTC
j_call: TRBJ2-1; v_call: TRBV10-1; d_call: TRBD2; clone_size: NA; cdr3_aa: CASSEVAGGYNEQFF; cdr3_nt: TGCGCCAGCAGTGAAGTAGCGGGAGGTTACAATGAGCAGTTCTTC
j_call: TRBJ1-3; v_call: TRBV6-1; d_call: TRBD1; clone_size: NA; cdr3_aa: CASSDAGQGSGNTIYF; cdr3_nt: TGTGCCAGCAGTGACGCGGGACAGGGCTCTGGAAACACCATATATTTT
j_call: TRBJ2-5; v_call: TRBV10-1; d_call: TRBD1; clone_size: few; cdr3_aa: CASRGETGDTPIQETQYF; cdr3_nt: TGCGCCAGCAGGGGGGAAACAGGGGATACCCCAATCCAAGAGACCCAGTACTTC
j_call: TRBJ1-2; v_call: TRBV10-2; d_call: NA; clone_size: NA; cdr3_aa: CASSESGLNYGYTF; cdr3_nt: TGCGCCAGCAGTGAGTCAGGACTGAACTATGGCTACACCTTC
j_call: TRBJ1-5; v_call: TRBV6-5; d_call: TRBD1; clone_size: NA; cdr3_aa: CASRRDRGGNQPQHF; cdr3_nt: TGTGCCAGCAGGCGGGACAGGGGGGGCAATCAGCCCCAGCATTTT
j_call: TRBJ1-1; v_call: TRBV9; d_call: NA; clone_size: NA; cdr3_aa: CASSERPQAAEAFF; cdr3_nt: TGTGCCAGCAGCGAACGACCCCAGGCAGCCGAAGCTTTCTTT
j_call: TRBJ1-1; v_call: TRBV5-4; d_call: NA; clone_size: NA; cdr3_aa: CASSLDQDTEAFF; cdr3_nt: TGTGCCAGCAGCTTAGACCAGGACACTGAAGCTTTCTTT
j_call: TRBJ1-2; v_call: TRBV5-6; d_call: TRBD1; clone_size: NA; cdr3_aa: CASSRTGLGGYTF; cdr3_nt: TGTGCCAGCAGCCGGACAGGCCTTGGGGGCTACACCTTC
j_call: TRBJ1-4; v_call: TRBV5-6; d_call: NA; clone_size: NA; cdr3_aa: CASSIQTGGKLFF; cdr3_nt: TGTGCCAGCAGCATTCAAACGGGTGGAAAACTGTTTTTT
j_call: TRBJ2-3; v_call: TRBV5-1; d_call: NA; clone_size: NA; cdr3_aa: CASSLGGARTGTDTQYF; cdr3_nt: TGCGCCAGCAGCTTGGGTGGGGCCCGTACTGGGACAGATACGCAGTATTTT
j_call: TRBJ2-1; v_call: TRBV18; d_call: NA; clone_size: NA; cdr3_aa: CASSPRHQPSSYNEQFF; cdr3_nt: TGTGCCAGCTCACCACGTCACCAGCCTAGCTCCTACAATGAGCAGTTCTTC
j_call: TRBJ2-1; v_call: TRBV6-6; d_call: TRBD2; clone_size: NA; cdr3_aa: CASSYGGTSPYNEQFF; cdr3_nt: TGTGCCAGCAGCTACGGTGGGACTAGCCCCTACAATGAGCAGTTCTTC
j_call: TRBJ1-3; v_call: TRBV11-2; d_call: NA; clone_size: many; cdr3_aa: CASSPIPQISGNTIYF; cdr3_nt: TGTGCCAGCAGCCCAATTCCCCAGATCTCTGGAAACACCATATATTTT
j_call: TRBJ1-2; v_call: TRBV21-1; d_call: NA; clone_size: few; cdr3_aa: CASSTHPGQGNYGYTF; cdr3_nt: TGTGCCAGCAGCACCCATCCGGGACAGGGTAACTATGGCTACACCTTC
j_call: TRBJ2-4; v_call: TRBV4-1; d_call: NA; clone_size: NA; cdr3_aa: CASSQNIAKNIQYF; cdr3_nt: TGCGCCAGCAGCCAAAATATAGCCAAAAACATTCAGTACTTC
j_call: TRBJ1-2; v_call: TRBV9; d_call: NA; clone_size: few; cdr3_aa: CASSVEGVGYTF; cdr3_nt: TGTGCCAGCAGCGTAGAGGGGGTTGGCTACACCTTC
j_call: TRBJ2-3; v_call: TRBV19; d_call: NA; clone_size: NA; cdr3_aa: CASSIRSTPSTDTQYF; cdr3_nt: TGTGCCAGTAGTATAAGGAGCACCCCAAGCACAGATACGCAGTATTTT